This T cell receptor beta chain was retrieved from a study of regulatory T cells in long-lasting Graves disease. General study results and limits: Newly diagnosed disease favored TRBV20-1 and TRBJ2-1 over persistent disease. Persistent Graves' patients had lower TCR diversity than newly diagnosed ones.

This clonotype was seen at least ten times. Its antigen is as yet unknown. Time point reported: newly diagnosed GD, antithyroid drugs for less than 3 months. Researchers made the TCR library from RNA that was extracted from PBMCs. EDTA tubes received approximately 9 milliliters of drawn peripheral blood. Germline V gives CDR1 SGHNT, CDR2 YENEEA. The CDR3 contains 18 residues. Losses at the gene ends were 3 bases for V and 1 base for J; bases not matched to a gene: 7. Building of the TCR beta libraries involved iRepertoire HTBI primers and Arm-PCR of CDR3 regions. TCRdb independently ran MiXCR on the multiplex PCR reads; one entry per CDR3 protein. Among 440,000 or so distinct CDR3 sequences listed, 15% were seen once. The data were also submitted as part of a second study, on T cells in Graves' hyperthyroidism and ophthalmopathy. From that second work: Most expanded thyroid clonotypes above 0.001 recurred in blood.

The source was peripheral blood mononuclear cells (PBMCs), collected at new diagnosis, from a patient treated with antithyroid drugs. The V call is TRBV11-3, the J call TRBJ2-4, with 12 bases lining up with TRBD2. The origin of this receptor is a woman between 25 and 40 years old with Graves disease. CDR3 in DNA: TGTGCCAGCAGCTTGGCTAGCGGGAGGGCCGGCGCCAAAAACATTCAGTACTTC. It specifies CASSLASGRAGAKNIQYF.